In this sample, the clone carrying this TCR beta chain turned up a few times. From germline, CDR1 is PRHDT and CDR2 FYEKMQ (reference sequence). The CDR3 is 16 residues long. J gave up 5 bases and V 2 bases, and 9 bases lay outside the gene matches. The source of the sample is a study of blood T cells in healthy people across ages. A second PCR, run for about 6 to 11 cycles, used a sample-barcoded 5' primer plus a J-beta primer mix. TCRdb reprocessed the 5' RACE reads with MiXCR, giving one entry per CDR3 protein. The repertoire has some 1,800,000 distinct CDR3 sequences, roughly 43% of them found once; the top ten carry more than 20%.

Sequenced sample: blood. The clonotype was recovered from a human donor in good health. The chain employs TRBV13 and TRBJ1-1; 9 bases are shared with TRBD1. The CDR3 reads CASSLRTGALGTEAFF. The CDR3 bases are TGTGCCAGCAGCTTAAGGACAGGGGCCCTAGGGACTGAAGCTTTCTTT.